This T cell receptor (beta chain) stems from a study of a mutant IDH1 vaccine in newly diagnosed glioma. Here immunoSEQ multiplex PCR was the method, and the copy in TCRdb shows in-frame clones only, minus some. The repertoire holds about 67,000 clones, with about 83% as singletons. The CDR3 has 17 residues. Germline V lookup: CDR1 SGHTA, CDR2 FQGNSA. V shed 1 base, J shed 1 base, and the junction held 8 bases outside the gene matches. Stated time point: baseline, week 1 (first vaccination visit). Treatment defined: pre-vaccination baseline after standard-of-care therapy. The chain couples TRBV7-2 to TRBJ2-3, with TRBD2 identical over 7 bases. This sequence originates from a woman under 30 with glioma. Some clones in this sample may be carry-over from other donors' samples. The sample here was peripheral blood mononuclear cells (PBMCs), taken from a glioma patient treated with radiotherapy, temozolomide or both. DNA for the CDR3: TGTGCCAGCAGCTTAGGCCCTCTGGCGGGGGGCACAGATACGCAGTATTTT. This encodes CASSLGPLAGGTDTQYF.